The 3 T cell receptor beta chains reported below all come from one sample, sequenced in a study of cytomegalovirus exposure and HLA in healthy donors. The PCR used 60 Vbeta and 13 Jbeta primers. Produced via immunoSEQ multiplex PCR; TCRdb's table is partial and in-frame only. The profile covers about 150,000 clones, with around 80% appearing a single time and approximately 1.5% taken by the ten largest. The sample consisted of PBMCs. These receptors all stem from a woman aged 18 to 35 in good health and CMV-seronegative.

The chain employs TRBV29-1 and TRBJ1-1; 8 positions agree with TRBD1. The CDR3 totals 12 residues. V shed 4 bases, J shed 10 bases, and the junction held 8 bases outside the gene matches. CDR1 SQVTM and CDR2 ANQGSEA come from the germline V gene. The CDR3 nucleotides are TGCAGCGTTGTGGTCAGGGGGCCGGTAGCTTTCTTT. Translation: CSVVVRGPVAFF.

The chain has TRBV27 and TRBJ2-1; D possibly corresponds to TRBD2 (7 bases). There are 15 residues in the CDR3. Germline values: CDR1 MNHEY, CDR2 SMNVEV (reference sequence). Trimming stripped 2 bases from V and 4 bases from J, with 12 bases between. The CDR3 sequence is CASSLIGGQYNEQFF. In nucleotides, the CDR3 is TGTGCCAGCAGTTTAATCGGGGGGCAGTACAATGAGCAGTTCTTC.

The chain has TRBV19 and TRBJ1-2, with D hard to call. The CDR3 is made up of 10 amino acids. V shed 8 bases and J shed 8 bases, with 9 bases lying between them. CDR1 is LNHDA, CDR2 SQIVND, per germline (reference sequence). In nucleotides, the CDR3 is TGTGCCAGTCGAGCCCGGGGCTACACCTTC. Residues: CASRARGYTF. Using reference TRBV19 and TRBJ1-2 for the parts outside the CDR3, the full variable domain is DGGITQSPKYLFRKEGQNVTLSCEQNLNHDAMYWYRQDPGQGLRLIYYSQIVNDFQKGDIAEGYSVSREKKESFPLTVTSAQKNPTAFYLCASRARGYTFGSGTRLTVV.